Listed below are T cell receptor beta chains from one sample, sequenced in a study of a mutant IDH1 vaccine in newly diagnosed glioma. These receptors have no known antigen. TCRdb's copy holds only in-frame clones and misses some; the assay was immunoSEQ multiplex PCR. The top ten clones hold 4% to 5.5% of a sample with 45,000 to 65,000 clones, less than 75% of them seen once. Sequenced material: peripheral blood mononuclear cells (PBMCs), taken from a glioma patient whose treatment included an IDH1 peptide vaccine. The source of these receptors is a man aged 35 to 55 with glioma. Some clones in this sample may be carry-over from other donors' samples. Each CDR3 is given without its conserved first and last residue. The order of the fields is V gene, CDR3 protein.

V: TRBV4-2; CDR3: ASSQERARAAGELF
V: TRBV6-5; CDR3: ASSSWGAEKLF
V: TRBV2; CDR3: ASRVDRVRETQY
V: TRBV14; CDR3: ASSPQGLEAF
V: TRBV30; CDR3: AWNRNGAQLNEKLF
V: TRBV7-9; CDR3: ASSPTLDRAYEQY
V: TRBV5-1; CDR3: ASSLLGDEPQH
V: TRBV5-4; CDR3: ASSLGGGENQPQH
V: TRBV5-1; CDR3: ASSLVGNGGSTDTQY
V: TRBV29-1; CDR3: SVAQGRSEKLF
V: TRBV13; CDR3: ASSLGDPSSVSGYT
V: TRBV7-2; CDR3: ASSLGGSGGQDTQY
V: TRBV5-6; CDR3: ASTTYGTGEGAKNIQY
V: TRBV7-9; CDR3: ASSVSRLSNQPQH
V: TRBV4-1; CDR3: ASSHNSGANVLT
V: TRBV5-1; CDR3: ASSLEGGFGGNTIY
V: TRBV7-9; CDR3: ASSVPGEKLF
V: TRBV6-1; CDR3: ASSELPDISGF
V: TRBV2; CDR3: ASSEARVTVDSPLH
V: TRBV6-5; CDR3: ANPPGTAGNTIY
V: TRBV5-5; CDR3: ASSWEASSPLH
V: TRBV7-9; CDR3: ASSSEGDGYT
V: TRBV2; CDR3: ASSPRDSYNSPLH
V: TRBV19; CDR3: ASSIWGGTEAF
V: TRBV19; CDR3: ASSKGTENTGELF
V: TRBV2; CDR3: ASSETGPREQY
V: TRBV7-9; CDR3: ASSLAGVEQY
V: TRBV25-1; CDR3: ASSESGAWAGYT
V: TRBV6-5; CDR3: ASSGTGGSY
V: TRBV10-2; CDR3: ASAGGPLEYEQY
V: TRBV6-4; CDR3: ASSDWTEAF
V: TRBV5-1; CDR3: ASSALDPNDHSGNTIY
V: TRBV5-1; CDR3: ASTWSGGVTYEQY
V: TRBV2; CDR3: ASSGGRMKNIQY
V: TRBV5-4; CDR3: ASSMDPRSYT
V: TRBV2; CDR3: ASTMGGQPQH
V: TRBV9; CDR3: ASKERNTGELF
V: TRBV5-1; CDR3: ASSFTGGAYEQY
V: TRBV6-1; CDR3: ASSDLGANSPLH
V: TRBV7-9; CDR3: ASRPGDTEAF
V: TRBV6-1; CDR3: AVRTGSMNTEAF
V: TRBV5-6; CDR3: ASSLAGKETQY
V: TRBV30; CDR3: AWSVSNTEAF
V: TRBV19; CDR3: ASSTGTGGSYEQY
V: TRBV4-1; CDR3: ASSQEQDSYNEQF
V: TRBV5-1; CDR3: ASSFSGNTEAF
V: TRBV7-9; CDR3: ASSLIQTGVLNTEAF
V: TRBV18; CDR3: ASSSDRAYGYT
V: TRBV11-3; CDR3: ASSASGQSSYEQY
V: TRBV7-9; CDR3: ASSPQGTYEQY
V: TRBV6-6; CDR3: ASSYEGANTEAF
V: TRBV9; CDR3: ASSPRYELGEQY
V: TRBV5-6; CDR3: ASSRRAGTLRETQY
V: TRBV19; CDR3: ASSLGGRGSGYT
V: TRBV7-9; CDR3: ASSTLTGGNTGELF
V: TRBV5-6; CDR3: ASSFARHYQYEQY
V: TRBV6-1; CDR3: ASSELLGASTDTQY